Each of the 9 T cell receptor beta chains below was sequenced from the same sample in a study of cytomegalovirus exposure and HLA in healthy donors. PCR employed 60 Vbeta and 13 Jbeta primers. Data came from immunoSEQ multiplex PCR; TCRdb stores just in-frame clones and leaves some out. This sample's table reports over 100,000 clones. The sample comprised PBMCs. The receptor set was obtained from a man younger than 35 in good health and CMV-seronegative.

The chain links TRBV19 to TRBJ2-7; 7 bases are shared with TRBD2. The CDR3 is 11 residues long. Germline V gene data show CDR1 as LNHDA and CDR2 as SQIVND (reference sequence). The ends lost 4 bases at V and 7 bases at J; junction bases unmatched: 1. CDR3 protein: CASSTGGEQYF. CDR3 nucleotides: TGTGCCAGTAGTACCGGGGGGGAGCAGTACTTC.

The chain recombines TRBV5-6 with TRBJ2-4, with D perhaps matching TRBD1 (6 bases). The V gene's germline CDR1 is SGHDT and CDR2 YYEEEE. V was cut by 2 bases and J by 0 bases, with 9 bases left in between. The CDR3 extends over 15 amino acids. The CDR3 spells CASSFKGVAKNIQYF. The CDR3 DNA is TGTGCCAGCAGCTTTAAGGGGGTAGCCAAAAACATTCAGTACTTC.

The genes are TRBV7-2 and TRBJ2-5, with 7 nucleotides matching TRBD2. The CDR3 sequence is 15 residues long. Germline V gene sequence: CDR1 SGHTA, CDR2 FQGNSA. The J segment lost 5 bases and the V segment lost 5 bases, leaving 11 bases of the junction unmatched. CDR3 sequence reads: CASSPSGKVGETQYF. The CDR3 DNA is TGTGCCAGCAGCCCCAGCGGGAAAGTCGGGGAGACCCAGTACTTC. The variable domain in full, with the rest retrieved from reference TRBV7-2 and TRBJ2-5, is GAGVSQSPSNKVTEKGKDVELRCDPISGHTALYWYRQSLGQGLEFLIYFQGNSAPDKSGLPSDRFSAERTGGSVSTLTIQRTQQEDSAVYLCASSPSGKVGETQYFGPGTRLLVL.

The CDR3 region is CASTSGLNNEQFF. The DNA of the CDR3 is TGTGCCAGCACGTCGGGACTCAACAATGAGCAGTTCTTC. The rearrangement uses TRBV2 and TRBJ2-1, with a possible D match to TRBD2 (6 bases). Germline V gene sequence: CDR1 SNHLY, CDR2 FYNNEI. The V and J ends lost 7 bases and 5 bases respectively, with 12 bases between them. The CDR3 consists of 13 residues.

The V gene is TRBV5-3, the J gene TRBJ2-7, with TRBD1 matching over 7 bases. TRBV5-3 counts as an open reading frame of uncertain function. The CDR3 loop spans 16 amino acids. Losses at the gene ends were 3 bases for V and 2 bases for J; bases not matched to a gene: 11. For the CDR3, the DNA is TGTGCCAGAAGCTACACCGGGACAGCTGACCCCTACGAGCAGTACTTC. This gives the protein CARSYTGTADPYEQYF.

CDR3 in amino acids: CASSRSGGGNTGELFF. CDR3 DNA sequence: TGTGCCAGCAGCCGGAGCGGGGGGGGGAACACCGGGGAGCTGTTTTTT. The rearrangement links TRBV7-3 to TRBJ2-2; 10 positions agree with TRBD2. Germline V lookup: CDR1 SGHTA, CDR2 FQGTGA. Unmatched junction bases numbered 4, after V lost 5 bases and J lost 1 base. This CDR3 is built from 16 residues. The entire variable domain, with the rest obtained from reference TRBV7-3 and TRBJ2-2, is as follows: GAGVSQTPSNKVTEKGKYVELRCDPISGHTALYWYRQSLGQGPEFLIYFQGTGAADDSGLPNDRFFAVRPEGSVSTLKIQRTERGDSAVYLCASSRSGGGNTGELFFGEGSRLTVL.

The chain has TRBV19 and TRBJ2-1; 7 bases are a match to TRBD1. CDR1 LNHDA and CDR2 SQIVND come from the germline V gene (reference sequence). With 3 bases clipped from V and 3 bases from J, the junction kept 11 bases outside the gene matches. The CDR3 loop spans 17 amino acids. CDR3 sequence: CASSMIEGTAHYNEQFF. Here the CDR3 DNA reads TGTGCCAGTAGTATGATTGAGGGGACAGCTCACTACAATGAGCAGTTCTTC.

The rearrangement joins TRBV18 to TRBJ1-5; maybe TRBD1 (5 bases). Between the trimmed V and J ends, which lost 5 bases and 6 bases, there was a span of 14 bases. This CDR3 is built from 14 residues. Germline-derived CDR1 and CDR2 are KGHSH and LQKENI. CDR3 DNA: TGTGCCAGCTCATTAGGGGTCCTGGGTCAGCCCCAGCATTTT. Translation: CASSLGVLGQPQHF.

The chain joins TRBV9 to TRBJ1-2; 11 nucleotides match TRBD1. This CDR3 region has 14 residues. The V and J ends lost 5 bases and 2 bases, in that order; junction bases with no gene match: 2. Per the germline V gene, CDR1 is SGDLS and CDR2 is YYNGEE. CDR3 DNA sequence: TGTGCCAGCAGTGGGACAGGGGGGAACTATGGCTACACCTTC. This gives the protein CASSGTGGNYGYTF. Using reference TRBV9 and TRBJ1-2 for the parts outside the CDR3, the full variable domain is DSGVTQTPKHLITATGQRVTLRCSPRSGDLSVYWYQQSLDQGLQFLIQYYNGEERAKGNILERFSAQQFPDLHSELNLSSLELGDSALYFCASSGTGGNYGYTFGSGTRLTVV.